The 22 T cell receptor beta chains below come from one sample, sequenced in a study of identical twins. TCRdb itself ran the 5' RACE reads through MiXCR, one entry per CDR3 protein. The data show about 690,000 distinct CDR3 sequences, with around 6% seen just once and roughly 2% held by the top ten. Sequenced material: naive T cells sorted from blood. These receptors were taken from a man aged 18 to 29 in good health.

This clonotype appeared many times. CDR3 DNA sequence: TGTGCCAGCAGTCCGGGACAGGGGGCCACAGATACGCAGTATTTT. This encodes CASSPGQGATDTQYF. The chain links TRBV28 to TRBJ2-3; 12 bases are shared with TRBD1. CDR3 size: 15 residues. With 5 bases clipped from V and 2 bases from J, the junction kept 2 bases outside the gene matches. The V gene's germline CDR1 is MDHEN and CDR2 SYDVKM.

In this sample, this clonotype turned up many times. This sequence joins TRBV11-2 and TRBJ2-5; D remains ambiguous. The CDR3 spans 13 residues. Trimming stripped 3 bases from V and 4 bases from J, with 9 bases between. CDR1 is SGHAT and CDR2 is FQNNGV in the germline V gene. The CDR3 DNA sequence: TGTGCCAGCAGCTTGAGTGATGGAGAGACCCAGTACTTC. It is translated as CASSLSDGETQYF.

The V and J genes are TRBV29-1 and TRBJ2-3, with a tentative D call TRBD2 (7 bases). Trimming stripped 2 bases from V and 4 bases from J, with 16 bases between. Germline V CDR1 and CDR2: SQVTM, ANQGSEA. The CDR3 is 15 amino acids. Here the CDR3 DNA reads TGCAGCGTTGAAAGGGGTCGCGGGGGCGCAGATACGCAGTATTTT. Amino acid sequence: CSVERGRGGADTQYF.

Here the CDR3 reads CAIRAGTGDYTGELFF. DNA for the CDR3: TGTGCCATCAGAGCCGGGACAGGGGACTACACCGGGGAGCTGTTTTTT. V gene TRBV10-3 combines with J gene TRBJ2-2, with TRBD1 matching 10 bases. The V gene end was trimmed by 6 bases and the J gene end by 3 bases; junction bases not matched to a gene: 7. This CDR3 has 16 amino acids. Germline V gene data show CDR1 as ENHRY and CDR2 as SYGVKD.

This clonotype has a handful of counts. The CDR3 DNA reads as TGTGCCAGCAGGAGAGCCAGCACAGATACGCAGTATTTT. It is translated as CASRRASTDTQYF. The gene calls are TRBV28 and TRBJ2-3; D is uncertain. The CDR3 totals 13 residues. In germline, CDR1 is MDHEN, CDR2 SYDVKM. Trimming removed 6 bases at V and 0 bases at J, with 7 bases between.

CDR3 protein: CASSSIAGGPRNEQFF. The CDR3 DNA reads TGTGCCAGCAGTTCGATAGCGGGAGGGCCCAGAAATGAGCAGTTCTTC. The chain combines TRBV6-5 with TRBJ2-1; TRBD2 agrees at 11 bases. Germline V gene lookup returns CDR1 MNHEY and CDR2 SVGAGI. J was trimmed by 7 bases and V by 4 bases; bases with no gene match: 9. The CDR3 runs to 16 residues.

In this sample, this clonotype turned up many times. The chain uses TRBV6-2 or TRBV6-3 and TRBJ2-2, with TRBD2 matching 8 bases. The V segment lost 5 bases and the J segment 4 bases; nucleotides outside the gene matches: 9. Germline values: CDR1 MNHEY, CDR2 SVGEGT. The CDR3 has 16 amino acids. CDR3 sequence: CASSNRREAATGELFF. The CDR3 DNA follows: TGTGCCAGCAGTAATCGGCGGGAGGCGGCCACCGGGGAGCTGTTTTTT.

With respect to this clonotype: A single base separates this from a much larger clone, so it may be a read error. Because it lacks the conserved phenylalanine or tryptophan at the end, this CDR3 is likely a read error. CDR3 loop: CATRWEGRRETQYY. CDR3 nucleotides: TGTGCCACCAGGTGGGAGGGCCGACGTGAGACCCAGTACTAC. The gene calls are TRBV12-3 or TRBV12-4 and TRBJ2-5, with 7 bases lining up with TRBD2. The V segment lost 10 bases and the J segment 5 bases; nucleotides outside the gene matches: 13. The CDR3 length is 14 residues.

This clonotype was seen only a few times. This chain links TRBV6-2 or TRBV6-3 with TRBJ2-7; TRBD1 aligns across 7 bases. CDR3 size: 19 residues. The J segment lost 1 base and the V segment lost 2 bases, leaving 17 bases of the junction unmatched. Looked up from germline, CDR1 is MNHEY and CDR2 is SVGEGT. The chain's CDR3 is CASSYGRRGQPKSSYEQYF. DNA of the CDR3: TGTGCCAGCAGTTACGGGAGACGGGGACAGCCTAAAAGTTCCTACGAGCAGTACTTC.

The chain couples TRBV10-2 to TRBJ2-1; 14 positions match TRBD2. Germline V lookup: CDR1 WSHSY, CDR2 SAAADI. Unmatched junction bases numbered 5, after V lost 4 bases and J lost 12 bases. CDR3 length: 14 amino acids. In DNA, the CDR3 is TGCGCCAGCAGTGTGGGGACTAGCGGGAGATGGCAGTTCTTC. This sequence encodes CASSVGTSGRWQFF.

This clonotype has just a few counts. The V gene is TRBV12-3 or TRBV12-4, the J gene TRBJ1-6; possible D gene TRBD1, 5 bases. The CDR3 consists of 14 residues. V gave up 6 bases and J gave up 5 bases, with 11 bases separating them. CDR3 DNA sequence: TGTGCCAGCAGGGGGGACGGAGATAATTCACCCCTCCACTTT. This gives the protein CASRGDGDNSPLHF.

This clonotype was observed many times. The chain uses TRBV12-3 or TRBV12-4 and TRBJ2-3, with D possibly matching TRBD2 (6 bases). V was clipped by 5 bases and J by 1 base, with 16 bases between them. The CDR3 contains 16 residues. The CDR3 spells CASSPGGASGTDTQYF. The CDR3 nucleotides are TGTGCCAGCAGTCCCGGAGGGGCTTCGGGCACAGATACGCAGTATTTT.

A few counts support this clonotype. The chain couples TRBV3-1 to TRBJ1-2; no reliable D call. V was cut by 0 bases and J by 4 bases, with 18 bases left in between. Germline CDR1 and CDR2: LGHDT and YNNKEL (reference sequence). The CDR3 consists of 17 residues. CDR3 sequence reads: CASSQDSGLHVRYGYTF. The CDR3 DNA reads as TGTGCCAGCAGCCAAGATTCCGGGCTCCACGTGCGCTATGGCTACACCTTC.

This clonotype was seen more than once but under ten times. DNA for the CDR3: TGTGCCACCAGCAGTTTATCTAGCGGGCTTTACAATGAGCAGTTCTTC. It encodes CATSSLSSGLYNEQFF. V usage is TRBV15 and J usage is TRBJ2-1, with TRBD2 identical over 8 bases. The CDR3 has 16 residues. V was clipped by 3 bases and J by 4 bases; unmatched bases: 8. Germline-derived CDR1 and CDR2 are LNHNV and YYDKDF (reference sequence).

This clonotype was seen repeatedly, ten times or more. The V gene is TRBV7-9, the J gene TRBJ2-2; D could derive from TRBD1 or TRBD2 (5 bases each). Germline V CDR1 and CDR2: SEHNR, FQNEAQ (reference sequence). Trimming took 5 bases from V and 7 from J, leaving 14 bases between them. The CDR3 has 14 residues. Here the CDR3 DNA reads TGTGCCAGCAGCCGGGGACGGCTGGGCGGGGAGCTGTTTTTT. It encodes CASSRGRLGGELFF.

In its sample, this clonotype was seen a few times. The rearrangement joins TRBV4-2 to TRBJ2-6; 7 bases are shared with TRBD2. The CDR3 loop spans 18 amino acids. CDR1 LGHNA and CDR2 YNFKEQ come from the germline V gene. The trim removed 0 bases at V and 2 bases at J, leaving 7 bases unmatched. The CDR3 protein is CASSQDREGLTGANVLTF. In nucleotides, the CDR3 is TGTGCCAGCAGCCAAGACAGGGAGGGATTGACTGGGGCCAACGTCCTGACTTTC.

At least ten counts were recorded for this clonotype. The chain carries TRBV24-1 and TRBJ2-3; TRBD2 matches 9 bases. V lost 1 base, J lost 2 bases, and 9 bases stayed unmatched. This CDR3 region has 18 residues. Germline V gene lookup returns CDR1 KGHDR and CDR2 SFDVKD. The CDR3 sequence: CATSDFTPRGRDTDTQYF. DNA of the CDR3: TGTGCCACCAGTGATTTTACTCCGCGCGGGAGGGACACAGATACGCAGTATTTT.

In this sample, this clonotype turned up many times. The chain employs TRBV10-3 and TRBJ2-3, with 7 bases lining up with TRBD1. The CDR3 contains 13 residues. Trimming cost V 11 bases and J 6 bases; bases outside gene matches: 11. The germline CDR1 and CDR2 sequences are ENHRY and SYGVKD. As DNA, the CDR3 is TGTGCCGCGAGACAGGGAACAGGGGATACGCAGTATTTT. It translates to CAARQGTGDTQYF.

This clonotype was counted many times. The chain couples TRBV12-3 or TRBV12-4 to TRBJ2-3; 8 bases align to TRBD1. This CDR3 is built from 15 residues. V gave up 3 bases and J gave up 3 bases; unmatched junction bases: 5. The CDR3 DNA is TGTGCCAGCAGTTTCGGACAGGGCGGGACAGATACGCAGTATTTT. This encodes CASSFGQGGTDTQYF.

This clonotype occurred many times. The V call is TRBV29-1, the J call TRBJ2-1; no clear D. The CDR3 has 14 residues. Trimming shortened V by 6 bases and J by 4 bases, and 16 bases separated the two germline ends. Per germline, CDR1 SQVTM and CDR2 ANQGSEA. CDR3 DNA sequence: TGCAGCGTAGGATCTCGGCAGTCGTACAATGAGCAGTTCTTC. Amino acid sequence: CSVGSRQSYNEQFF.

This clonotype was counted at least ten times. Here the CDR3 reads CASTSSSHPYTQYF. CDR3 in DNA: TGTGCCAGCACCTCCAGCTCTCATCCCTATACGCAGTATTTT. The chain employs TRBV12-3 or TRBV12-4 and TRBJ2-3; D unclear. V lost 7 bases to trimming and J lost 7 bases, with 18 bases between them. The CDR3 contains 14 residues.

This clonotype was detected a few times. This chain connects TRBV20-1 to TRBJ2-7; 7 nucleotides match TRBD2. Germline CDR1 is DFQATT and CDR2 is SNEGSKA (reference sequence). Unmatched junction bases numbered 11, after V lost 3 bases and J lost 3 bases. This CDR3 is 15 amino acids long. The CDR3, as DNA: TGCAGTGCTAGTTCGAGGACTAGGGGATTCTACGAGCAGTACTTC. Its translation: CSASSRTRGFYEQYF.